This is a list of T cell receptor beta chains from one sample in a study of T cell changes during pregnancy in multiple sclerosis. Sequencing used immunoSEQ multiplex PCR; TCRdb keeps in-frame clones, though not all of them. The profile covers some 49,000 clones, with approximately 95% appearing a single time and under 7% taken by the ten largest. The sequencing used CD8+ T cells from peripheral blood mononuclear cells, collected in the first trimester of pregnancy. These receptors originate from a female donor with multiple sclerosis, enrolled in a pregnancy study. Both conserved end residues are part of each CDR3. D genes are given only for firm matches. Clone size is not always given. Where it is, it says once, few, many or a class for expanded clones.

>15|TRBV5-8|NA|TRBJ1-1|NA
TGTGCCAGCAGCTTGGATCCGATCGGGAACACTGAAGCTTTCTTT
CASSLDPIGNTEAFF
>15|TRBV4-1|NA|TRBJ2-7|NA
TGCGCCAGCAGCCTTACCGACAGTTCCTTCTACGAGCAGTACTTC
CASSLTDSSFYEQYF
>12|TRBV7-6|NA|TRBJ2-1|NA
TGTGCCAGCAGCTTAGCTCTAGGAAGGAAGTTCTTC
CASSLALGRKFF
>13|TRBV11-3|NA|TRBJ1-1|NA
TGTGCCAGCAGCGCCGGGGTGGACACTGAAGCTTTCTTT
CASSAGVDTEAFF
>15|TRBV11-2|NA|TRBJ1-2|NA
TGTGCCAGCAGCTCACCTCTCACGGACAGCTATGGCTACACCTTC
CASSSPLTDSYGYTF
>13|TRBV7-9|NA|TRBJ1-2|TRBD1
TGTGCCAGCAGCTTAAGCAGGGGGATTGGCTACACCTTC
CASSLSRGIGYTF
>14|TRBV10-3|NA|TRBJ2-3|NA
TGTGCCATCTCTGGCCCCTCAAGCACAGATACGCAGTATTTT
CAISGPSSTDTQYF
>15|TRBV5-1|NA|TRBJ2-3|NA
TGCGCCAGCAGCGTTGCCCGGGTGGGCACAGATACGCAGTATTTT
CASSVARVGTDTQYF
>14|TRBV27|NA|TRBJ2-7|NA
TGTGCCAGCAGTTTAGAAGGAGTCGGATACGAGCAGTACTTC
CASSLEGVGYEQYF
>15|TRBV6-5|NA|TRBJ1-1|NA
TGTGCCAGCAGTCCAATCTACAGGGCGAACACTGAAGCTTTCTTT
CASSPIYRANTEAFF
>14|TRBV27|NA|TRBJ1-5|NA
TGTGCCAGCAGTTTATCGGGGGGAACTCAGCCCCAGCATTTT
CASSLSGGTQPQHF
>15|TRBV6-1|NA|TRBJ2-7|TRBD2
TGTGCCAGCAGTGGGGGGGGAGATGGGGCCTACGAGCAGTACTTC
CASSGGGDGAYEQYF
>16|TRBV5-6|NA|TRBJ1-3|NA
TGTGCCAGCAGCTCACAGGGCACCTACTCTGGAAACACCATATATTTT
CASSSQGTYSGNTIYF
>14|TRBV1|NA|TRBJ2-1|NA
TGCACCAGCAGCCTTAGGGACAGGGAAAATGAGCAGTTCTTC
CTSSLRDRENEQFF
>14|TRBV19|NA|TRBJ2-5|NA
TGTGCCAGTAGTATTGGGGGCTTGATAGAGACCCAGTACTTC
CASSIGGLIETQYF
>13|TRBV28|NA|TRBJ1-1|NA
TGTGCCAGCAGTTTAGCGGGGGGAGCTGAAGCTTTCTTT
CASSLAGGAEAFF
>19|TRBV5-3|NA|TRBJ1-2|TRBD1
TGTGCCAGAAGCTTGCCCGGGACAGGGGGAACCAGGCGGGGCTATGGCTACACCTTC
CARSLPGTGGTRRGYGYTF
>12|TRBV10-3|NA|TRBJ1-1|NA
TGTGCCATCAGTGATCGGGGAGGATGGGCTTTCTTT
CAISDRGGWAFF
>16|TRBV6-4|NA|TRBJ2-3|TRBD2
TGTGCCAGCAGTGACTCGAAGCGGGGGGATACAGATACGCAGTATTTT
CASSDSKRGDTDTQYF
>15|TRBV7-8|NA|TRBJ2-6|NA
TGTGCCAGCAGCTCCCAGGAATCTGGGGCCAACGTCCTGACTTTC
CASSSQESGANVLTF
>15|TRBV4-2|NA|TRBJ2-2|NA
TGTGCCAGCAGCCAAGATTGGGGGGACACCGGGGAGCTGTTTTTT
CASSQDWGDTGELFF
>15|TRBV11-2|few|TRBJ1-1|NA
TGTGCCAGCAGCCCAGAGTTGCTGGGGAGCACTGAAGCTTTCTTT
CASSPELLGSTEAFF